The 17 T cell receptor beta chains below were found in one sample sequenced in a study of regulatory T cells in long-lasting Graves disease. Through Arm-PCR of CDR3 regions and iRepertoire HTBI primers, TCR beta libraries were built. TCRdb reprocessed the multiplex PCR reads via MiXCR and lists one record per CDR3 protein. Of some 450,000 distinct CDR3 sequences listed, approximately 16% were seen once; the top ten hold about 11%. Documented time point: newly diagnosed GD, antithyroid drugs for less than 3 months. PBMC-derived RNA was used for the TCR library. In addition, the sample was reused for a study of T cells in Graves' hyperthyroidism and ophthalmopathy.

Material: peripheral blood mononuclear cells (PBMCs), obtained at new diagnosis, from a patient treated with antithyroid drugs. The receptor set was obtained from a woman in her twenties or thirties with Graves disease.

The chain joins TRBV7-2 to TRBJ2-1, with D tentatively TRBD2 (6 bases). CDR3 length: 16 amino acids. V was shortened by 3 bases and J by 8 bases, with 20 bases between the two germline ends. Germline assignment: CDR1 SGHTA and CDR2 FQGNSA. CDR3 sequence reads: CASSLGRASVFYEQFF. In DNA form, the CDR3 reads TGTGCCAGCAGCTTGGGGCGGGCTAGCGTGTTCTATGAGCAGTTCTTC.

Concerning this clonotype itself: A much larger clone lies a single base off, so this may be a read error. The chain employs TRBV11-2 and TRBJ2-7, with 8 nucleotides matching TRBD2. The CDR3 has 18 amino acids. V was clipped by 4 bases and J by 5 bases; unmatched bases: 19. Germline V CDR1 and CDR2: SGHAT, FQNNGV. The CDR3 loop is CASSYRVSGTISSHEQYF. DNA for the CDR3: TGTGCCAGCAGCTACCGGGTTAGCGGGACTATTTCTTCCCACGAGCAGTACTTC.

This clonotype occurred many times. Written as DNA, the CDR3 is TGTGCCAGCAGCTTTGGAAGGACCTACGAGCAGTACTTC. This translates into CASSFGRTYEQYF. The J gene is TRBJ2-7, the V gene TRBV7-2; no clear D gene. The germline V and J ends were trimmed by 3 bases and 2 bases, with 8 bases remaining between them. The germline V gene encodes CDR1 SGHTA and CDR2 FQGNSA. CDR3 length: 13 amino acids.

This clonotype was seen only once. A much larger clone lies a single base off, so this may be a read error. V gene TRBV15 combines with J gene TRBJ2-2; TRBD2 matches 11 bases. CDR1 and CDR2 from the germline V gene are LNHNV and YYDKDF (reference sequence). The CDR3 loop spans 16 amino acids. The CDR3 loop reads CVTSRGSGRAVGELFF. The CDR3, as DNA: TGTGTCACCAGCAGAGGTAGCGGGAGGGCCGTCGGGGAGCTGTTTTTT.

In the case of this clonotype: Possible read error: a much larger clone is one base away. The missing conserved phenylalanine or tryptophan at the end of this CDR3 makes a read error likely. The rearrangement joins TRBV20-1 to TRBJ2-5, with D tentatively TRBD1 (5 bases). Trimming took 3 bases from V and 2 from J, leaving 10 bases between them. CDR3 length equals 13 residues. Germline V gene sequence: CDR1 DFQATT, CDR2 SNEGSKA (reference sequence). DNA of the CDR3: TGCAGTGCTAGGCTGGACACGCAAGAGACCCAGTACCTC. Amino acids: CSARLDTQETQYL.

This clonotype occurred many times. The limits of the CDR3 on the DNA are not certain, so only TCRdb's listed CDR3 is given. The chain is built from TRBV7-9 and TRBJ2-1; the DNA was not compared with TRBD1, the D call given in the table. The CDR3 extends over 14 residues, inclusive of both ends. CDR1 is SEHNR, CDR2 FQNEAQ, per germline (reference sequence). CDR3 loop: CASSLAFGQGALFF.

This clonotype has a count of ten or more. The CDR3 loop is CSVSSRTGTSSYEQYF. The CDR3 DNA follows: TGCAGCGTCTCATCACGGACGGGAACGAGCTCCTACGAGCAGTACTTC. The chain couples TRBV29-1 to TRBJ2-7, with D perhaps matching TRBD2 (5 bases). This CDR3 contains 16 residues. The germline V gene has CDR1 SQVTM and CDR2 ANQGSEA. With 6 bases removed from V and 0 bases from J, the gap between germline ends came to 21 bases.

This clonotype was counted many times. The genes are TRBV20-1 and TRBJ2-5; D is ambiguous. V lost 2 bases and J lost 0, with 13 bases in between. The CDR3 is 15 residues long. Germline V lookup: CDR1 DFQATT, CDR2 SNEGSKA (reference sequence). The CDR3 region has the DNA TGCAGTGCTAGAAGGCCCTTGATGGACCAAGAGACCCAGTACTTC. Protein sequence: CSARRPLMDQETQYF.

This clonotype was observed many times. The chain couples TRBV6-5 to TRBJ2-1; weak D call: TRBD1 (6 bases). This CDR3 contains 15 residues. The ends were cut back, 1 base at V and 4 bases at J, with 11 bases in the middle. Germline V lookup: CDR1 MNHEY, CDR2 SVGAGI. The CDR3 protein is CASSYYHRDYNEQFF. CDR3 nucleotide sequence: TGTGCCAGCAGTTACTACCACAGGGATTACAATGAGCAGTTCTTC.

The table lists this clonotype with many counts. The chain joins TRBV28 to TRBJ1-2, with D possibly TRBD1 on 5 matching bases. Trimming removed 4 bases from V and 3 bases from J, with 15 bases in between. The CDR3 has 15 residues. Germline V gives CDR1 MDHEN, CDR2 SYDVKM. CDR3 bases: TGTGCCAGCAGTTCCCGCAGGGCTGTCGACTATGGCTACACCTTC. Translation: CASSSRRAVDYGYTF.

This clonotype has more than one count but fewer than ten. Possible read error: a much larger clone is one base away. The chain links TRBV5-1 to TRBJ2-7; 8 nucleotides line up with TRBD1. This CDR3 is built from 15 residues. Per germline, CDR1 SGHRS and CDR2 YFSETQ. The CDR3: CASSLAGTGHYEQSF. The CDR3 DNA reads as TGCGCCAGCAGCTTGGCCGGGACAGGACATTACGAGCAGTCCTTC.

This clonotype has ten or more counts. V usage is TRBV7-2 and J usage is TRBJ1-1, with 7 bases aligning to TRBD1. V lost 5 bases to trimming and J lost 1 base; unmatched junction nucleotides: 10. This CDR3 has 16 residues. CDR1 is SGHTA, CDR2 FQGNSA, per germline. The CDR3 protein is CASSPHRGGPNTEAFF. In DNA, the CDR3 is TGTGCCAGCAGCCCCCACAGGGGTGGCCCGAACACTGAAGCTTTCTTT.

At least ten counts were recorded for this clonotype. This sequence joins TRBV6-5 and TRBJ2-1; 10 bases match TRBD2. Trimming cost V 1 base and J 10 bases; bases outside gene matches: 4. The CDR3 length is 14 residues. CDR1 and CDR2 from the germline V gene are MNHEY and SVGAGI. The CDR3 sequence is CASSYWTSGEEQFF. The DNA for the CDR3 is TGTGCCAGCAGTTACTGGACTAGCGGCGAAGAGCAGTTCTTC.

For the CDR3, the DNA is TGTGCCAGCAGTGAAGCCGAGACAGGGATCTCTGGGGCCAACGTCCTGACTTTC. This encodes CASSEAETGISGANVLTF. The gene calls are TRBV6-1 and TRBJ2-6, with TRBD1 matching 7 bases. Germline V gives CDR1 MNHNS, CDR2 SASEGT. Trimming took 0 bases from V and 0 from J; bases not matched to a gene: 5. CDR3 length: 18 amino acids.

This clonotype was seen more than once but under ten times. The chain is built from TRBV27 and TRBJ1-1; maybe TRBD1 (5 bases). CDR1 and CDR2 from the germline V gene are MNHEY and SMNVEV (reference sequence). V shed 2 bases and J shed 8 bases, with 12 bases lying between them. The CDR3 length is 13 residues. The CDR3 nucleotides are TGTGCCAGCAGTTTAACCCAGGGAACCGAAGCTTTCTTT. It yields the protein CASSLTQGTEAFF.

As for this clonotype: This may be a read error: a much more frequent sequence differs by one nucleotide. This chain joins TRBV7-9 and TRBJ1-5; D possibly corresponds to TRBD1 (6 bases). Germline V CDR1 and CDR2: SEHNR, FQNEAQ (reference sequence). CDR3 length: 14 amino acids. V shed 6 bases and J shed 7 bases, with 16 bases lying between them. Here the CDR3 reads CASRSQGWDQPQHF. CDR3 in DNA: TGTGCCAGCAGGTCACAGGGATGGGACCAGCCCCAGCATTTT. The variable domain in full, completed from reference TRBV7-9 and TRBJ1-5, reads DTGVSQNPRHKITKRGQNVTFRCDPISEHNRLYWYRQTLGQGPEFLTYFQNEAQLEKSRLLSDRFSAERPKGSFSTLEIQRTEQGDSAMYLCASRSQGWDQPQHFGDGTRLSIL.

This clonotype was seen at least ten times. The J gene is TRBJ2-7, the V gene TRBV28; 8 positions match TRBD1. Germline loops: CDR1 MDHEN, CDR2 SYDVKM. J gave up 4 bases and V 8 bases, and 10 bases lay outside the gene matches. The CDR3 has 14 residues. CDR3 sequence reads: CASHPGQALYEQYF. CDR3 in DNA: TGTGCCAGCCACCCGGGACAGGCATTATACGAGCAGTACTTC.